One sample yielded the 2 T cell receptor beta chains listed below, sequenced in a study of Ad26.COV2.S vaccination and SARS-CoV-2 variants. The treatment was: around 19 received Ad26.COV2.S at low or high dose, single or two shots; about 5 received placebo; per-sample allocation not given. At day 63 after the first vaccine or placebo injection, samples were drawn. Sequencing was performed with immunoSEQ multiplex PCR; in TCRdb, only in-frame clones are kept and a portion is missing. The sample yields some 480,000 clones, approximately 90% seen once. The starting material was peripheral blood, obtained in a trial of Ad26.COV2.S vaccine versus placebo. Every receptor here comes from a person between 18 and 59 years old who received the Ad26.COV2.S COVID-19 vaccine or a placebo.

This rearrangement joins TRBV15 to TRBJ1-5; weak D call: TRBD1 (6 bases). CDR3 size: 15 residues. CDR1 is LNHNV, CDR2 YYDKDF, per germline (reference sequence). V gave up 9 bases and J gave up 2 bases, with 17 bases separating them. CDR3 bases: TGTGCCACTACAGGGAGTCGGGTCGGCAATCAGCCCCAGCATTTT. It is translated as CATTGSRVGNQPQHF.

This chain connects TRBV28 to TRBJ1-1; TRBD1 is a possible D gene (5 bases). Germline CDR1 is MDHEN and CDR2 is SYDVKM. The CDR3 extends over 15 amino acids. V shed 6 bases and J shed 1 base, with 15 bases lying between them. CDR3 DNA: TGTGCCAGCAGGATCCCGGGACCAGCGAACACTGAAGCTTTCTTT. As protein: CASRIPGPANTEAFF.